The 16 T cell receptor beta chains below come from one sample, sequenced in a study of OX40 agonist ivuxolimab in advanced cancers. Library generation was performed with the immunoSEQ multiplex PCR assay. Drawn from immuneACCESS, this table holds only the in-frame rearrangements with V and J called that TCRdb kept. Clones are partly lost; checked studies trace under half to an unresolved V gene and leave the rest unexplained. In all, the sample holds tens of thousands of clones, and more than 75% of those were seen once. The top ten hold 12% of the sample. The sequencing used CD4+ or CD8+ T cells sorted from blood, collected in a trial of the OX40 agonist ivuxolimab. These receptors originate from an adult with an advanced solid tumor such as melanoma, head and neck, liver or kidney cancer.

The chain uses TRBV4-1 and TRBJ2-3, with a possible D match to TRBD2 (5 bases). V dropped 3 bases and J dropped 1 base, with 17 bases sitting between them. The CDR3 consists of 17 residues. Germline V gives CDR1 MGHRA, CDR2 YSYEKL. The chain's CDR3 is CASSQLGREGRTDTQYF. The CDR3 DNA reads as TGCGCCAGCAGCCAGCTAGGCCGGGAAGGCCGCACAGATACGCAGTATTTT.

The rearrangement uses TRBV27 and TRBJ1-2, with D tentatively TRBD1 (5 bases). V lost 4 bases and J lost 0, with 12 bases in between. The CDR3 is 15 amino acids. Germline CDR1 reads MNHEY; CDR2 reads SMNVEV (reference sequence). CDR3 sequence (DNA): TGTGCCAGCAGTTATAGGGGCCAAACTAACTATGGCTACACCTTC. Residues: CASSYRGQTNYGYTF.

The chain carries TRBV27 and TRBJ2-3; D is ambiguous. V dropped 4 bases and J dropped 2 bases, with 1 base sitting between them. CDR3 size: 11 residues. Per the germline V gene, CDR1 is MNHEY and CDR2 is SMNVEV (reference sequence). In DNA, the CDR3 is TGTGCCAGCAGTTCCACAGATACGCAGTATTTT. Amino acid sequence: CASSSTDTQYF.

The J gene is TRBJ2-1, the V gene TRBV29-1; unclear D gene. This CDR3 region has 14 residues. The V and J ends lost 7 bases and 5 bases respectively, with 18 bases between them. Germline CDR1 is SQVTM and CDR2 is ANQGSEA. The CDR3: CSAEIGRFDNEQFF. The DNA for the CDR3 is TGCAGCGCCGAGATAGGAAGGTTCGACAATGAGCAGTTCTTC.

The chain joins TRBV4-1 to TRBJ2-7; D not resolved. The CDR3 sequence is 13 residues long. Germline values: CDR1 MGHRA, CDR2 YSYEKL. V dropped 4 bases and J dropped 3 bases, with 10 bases sitting between them. The CDR3 DNA reads as TGCGCCAGCAGCCGGGAAAACAGCTACGAGCAGTACTTC. As protein: CASSRENSYEQYF.

The chain employs TRBV28 and TRBJ1-1; D ambiguous. The V gene's germline CDR1 is MDHEN and CDR2 SYDVKM. Trimming stripped 7 bases from V and 1 base from J, with 16 bases between. CDR3 length: 15 residues. The CDR3 DNA sequence: TGTGCCAGCATCCCTTCGGTAGCCGGGAACACTGAAGCTTTCTTT. Its translation: CASIPSVAGNTEAFF.

This clone was recorded once. The chain combines TRBV11-3 with TRBJ1-2; 9 nucleotides line up with TRBD1. This CDR3 contains 13 residues. Germline V gene data show CDR1 as SGHNT and CDR2 as YENEEA. The trim removed 5 bases at V and 4 bases at J, leaving 2 bases unmatched. CDR3 in amino acids: CASSLGQGYGYTF. As DNA, the CDR3 is TGTGCCAGCAGCCTGGGACAGGGCTATGGCTACACCTTC.

V is TRBV7-8 and J is TRBJ2-2; TRBD2 might be the D (6 bases). CDR1 SGHVS and CDR2 FQNEAQ come from the germline V gene. The CDR3 is 14 residues long. Between the trimmed V and J ends, which lost 6 bases and 1 base, there was a span of 9 bases. The CDR3 DNA follows: TGTGCCAGCAGAGGGGACTGGAACACCGGGGAGCTGTTTTTT. The encoded protein is CASRGDWNTGELFF. The whole variable domain, filled in from reference TRBV7-8 and TRBJ2-2, reads GAGVSQSPRYKVAKRGQDVALRCDPISGHVSLFWYQQALGQGPEFLTYFQNEAQLDKSGLPSDRFFAERPEGSVSTLKIQRTQQEDSAVYLCASRGDWNTGELFFGEGSRLTVL.

The CDR3 is CAWSVGGGAFF. In DNA form, the CDR3 reads TGTGCCTGGAGTGTAGGAGGGGGAGCTTTCTTT. The V gene is TRBV30, the J gene TRBJ1-1, with D possibly being TRBD1 (6 bases). Trimming stripped 0 bases from V and 10 bases from J, with 9 bases between. Germline V lookup: CDR1 GTSNPN, CDR2 SVGIG (reference sequence). The CDR3 covers 11 residues.

This clone was observed a few times. Being one base from a much bigger clone, this may be a read error. The sample carries other DNA sequences with the same CDR3. This chain links TRBV7-2 with TRBJ2-5; no definite D call. Germline V gene data show CDR1 as SGHTA and CDR2 as FQGNSA. The CDR3 is 12 residues long. Trimming removed 1 base from V and 1 base from J, with 1 base in between. The CDR3 DNA is TGTGCCAGCAGCTTAGTCCAAGAGACCCAGTACTTC. This codes for CASSLVQETQYF.

This chain links TRBV10-3 with TRBJ1-2; D is unclear. CDR1 ENHRY and CDR2 SYGVKD come from the germline V gene. This CDR3 has 13 residues. V lost 3 bases and J 8 bases, leaving 13 bases between the germline ends. The CDR3 region is CAISDGRTGGYTF. The CDR3 region has the DNA TGTGCCATCAGTGATGGACGGACGGGAGGCTACACCTTC.

V gene TRBV4-2 combines with J gene TRBJ2-7, with D perhaps matching TRBD1 or TRBD2 (5 bases each). V dropped 4 bases and J dropped 7 bases, with 23 bases sitting between them. The CDR3 spans 16 residues. Per the germline V gene, CDR1 is LGHNA and CDR2 is YNFKEQ. The CDR3 loop is CASSPRVRGPSHEQYF. Here the CDR3 DNA reads TGTGCCAGCAGCCCCCGGGTGAGGGGACCCTCACATGAGCAGTACTTC.

V gene TRBV7-8 combines with J gene TRBJ2-1; 10 nucleotides agree with TRBD2. Trimming cost V 2 bases and J 5 bases; bases outside gene matches: 3. CDR3 length equals 15 residues. The germline V gene has CDR1 SGHVS and CDR2 FQNEAQ. In DNA, the CDR3 is TGTGCCAGCAGCTTAAGAAGCGGGAGGGACAATGAGCAGTTCTTC. Translation: CASSLRSGRDNEQFF.

In DNA form, the CDR3 reads TGTGCCAGCAGCCCATACAGTGCAACTAATGAAAAACTGTTTTTT. Its translation: CASSPYSATNEKLFF. V is TRBV7-9 and J is TRBJ1-4; D not certain. Germline CDR1 and CDR2: SEHNR and FQNEAQ (reference sequence). The length of the CDR3 is 15 residues. The germline V and J ends were trimmed by 5 bases and 0 bases, with 10 bases remaining between them.

This rearrangement joins TRBV4-1 to TRBJ1-1, with D possibly being TRBD1 (5 bases). V gave up 4 bases and J gave up 2 bases, with 11 bases separating them. Per germline, CDR1 MGHRA and CDR2 YSYEKL. The CDR3 sequence is 14 residues long. The CDR3 DNA reads TGCGCCAGCAGCCCGAACGGGGGAAACACTGAAGCTTTCTTT. Translation gives CASSPNGGNTEAFF.

The chain employs TRBV6-5 and TRBJ1-2; 8 bases agree with TRBD1. CDR3 length: 15 residues. Germline V gene lookup returns CDR1 MNHEY and CDR2 SVGAGI. With V trimmed by 6 bases and J by 8 bases, 14 bases remained unmatched. CDR3: CASRTGQGETFGYTF. CDR3 in DNA: TGTGCCAGCAGAACCGGACAGGGTGAGACCTTCGGCTACACCTTC.